The clone carrying this T cell receptor (beta chain) showed up many times. Its antigen remains unidentified. A single record per CDR3 protein comes from TCRdb applying MiXCR to the 5' RACE reads. The table records approximately 150,000 distinct CDR3 sequences, approximately 5.7% of them present only once. These data come from a study of T-cell memory formation after mild COVID-19. About the study: TCR clusters largely stayed donor specific. Study-wide results and limits: CD4+ bias marked clones expanding day 15 to 37, unlike balanced contracting clones. Mostly located in CM and EM were contracting CD4+ clones, with contracting CD8+ clones located in EMRA.

Germline V gives CDR1 SGHRS, CDR2 YFSETQ. The CDR3 sequence is 15 residues long. The V gene lost 3 bases and the J gene lost 2 bases, with 11 bases spanning the gap. Sequences were obtained from PBMCs or a T cell subset sorted from them (not recorded which). The TCR was taken from an adult woman who had mild COVID-19 (a few samples of this study predate the infection). Cell type and time point are not known. The chain links TRBV5-1 to TRBJ2-2, with D hard to call. Written as DNA, the CDR3 is TGCGCCAGCAGCTCGGAAGGCTCAAACACCGGGGAGCTGTTTTTT. This encodes CASSSEGSNTGELFF.